This T cell receptor (beta chain) was documented in a study of OX40 agonist ivuxolimab in advanced cancers. Whole-study context: Head and neck, renal cell, melanoma or hepatocellular carcinoma were the cancers that dose-escalation patients had.

Method: immunoSEQ multiplex PCR; TCRdb's copy keeps in-frame clones and lacks some. This table has about 69,000 clones, about 80% appearing once. With autoimmune disease history or systemic immunosuppression, patients were excluded. Blood draws occurred at baseline, cycle 4 day 1, and cycle 7 day 1. The sequence was collected from an adult with an advanced solid tumor such as melanoma, head and neck, liver or kidney cancer. The source was CD4+ or CD8+ T cells sorted from blood, collected in a trial of the OX40 agonist ivuxolimab.

DNA of the CDR3: TGTGCCTGGAGTACGTTAGCGGGAGTGGGATACAATGAGCAGTTCTTC. As protein: CAWSTLAGVGYNEQFF. The chain combines TRBV30 with TRBJ2-1; 9 bases line up with TRBD2. Germline CDR1 and CDR2: GTSNPN and SVGIG (reference sequence). Trimming cost V 2 bases and J 4 bases; bases outside gene matches: 9. The CDR3 sequence is 16 residues long.